These 10 T cell receptor beta chains were all obtained from the same sample, sequenced in a study of T-cell reconstitution after alpha-beta-depleted transplantation in children. Library preparation (for TCRbeta) was performed with unique molecular identifiers. One entry per CDR3 protein results from TCRdb running MiXCR on the PCR reads. Of around 490,000 distinct CDR3 sequences listed, 10% to 12% are singletons. The sequencing used PBMCs, mostly from graft donor cells, collected 180 days after TCRalphabeta/CD19-depleted stem cell transplant. These receptors originate from a female patient aged 2-9 years who had a stem cell transplant for aplastic anemia, so the T cells may come from the graft donor.

This clonotype was detected ten times or more. This chain connects TRBV28 to TRBJ1-5; the match to TRBD1 covers 8 bases. V lost 8 bases and J lost 6; bases outside the gene matches: 18. Germline CDR1 and CDR2: MDHEN and SYDVKM. The CDR3 is made up of 17 amino acids. Here the CDR3 reads CASSRRQGRVRGQPQHF. The DNA of the CDR3 is TGTGCCAGCTCCCGACGACAGGGGCGAGTGCGTGGTCAGCCCCAGCATTTT.

This sequence joins TRBV5-1 and TRBJ2-3; D may be TRBD2 (6 bases). The CDR3 has 17 residues. Germline loops: CDR1 SGHRS, CDR2 YFSETQ. V was cut by 3 bases and J by 6 bases, with 23 bases left in between. The CDR3 region is CASSSGGDPSFSDTQYF. The DNA for the CDR3 is TGCGCCAGCAGCTCCGGGGGTGATCCCTCTTTCTCGGATACGCAGTATTTT.

This clonotype was counted between two and nine times. This rearrangement joins TRBV5-4 to TRBJ2-2, with 7 bases fitting TRBD2. The CDR3 sequence is 17 residues long. Germline V gene data show CDR1 as SGHNT and CDR2 as YYREEE (reference sequence). J was trimmed by 0 bases and V by 0 bases; bases with no gene match: 5. DNA for the CDR3: TGTGCCAGCAGCTTGGGAGGCGGGAGCACGAACACCGGGGAGCTGTTTTTT. Residues: CASSLGGGSTNTGELFF.

This clonotype was seen more than once but under ten times. The gene calls are TRBV7-6 and TRBJ2-1; TRBD2 might be the D (6 bases). Germline V gene lookup returns CDR1 SGHVS and CDR2 FNYEAQ. The CDR3 totals 16 residues. Trimming left V 5 bases short and J 0 bases short, with 14 bases between. The CDR3 nucleotides are TGTGCCAGCAGCCATCCTAGCGCCAGCTCCTACAATGAGCAGTTCTTC. Encoded protein: CASSHPSASSYNEQFF.

Only a few counts were recorded for this clonotype. The CDR3 bases are TGTGCCAGTCGAGCCTGGTCACCGGGACTAGCGGGAACTCATCGTAATGAGCAGTTCTTC. Translated: CASRAWSPGLAGTHRNEQFF. This chain links TRBV27 with TRBJ2-1, with 13 bases identical to TRBD2. The ends lost 9 bases at V and 7 bases at J; junction bases unmatched: 24. The CDR3 loop spans 20 amino acids. Germline V gene data show CDR1 as MNHEY and CDR2 as SMNVEV (reference sequence).

This clonotype has a count of ten or more. This chain joins TRBV20-1 and TRBJ2-5; possibly TRBD1 for D (5 bases). The CDR3 is 15 amino acids. Germline assignment: CDR1 DFQATT and CDR2 SNEGSKA (reference sequence). Trimming stripped 0 bases from V and 4 bases from J, with 15 bases between. The CDR3 region has the DNA TGCAGTGCTAGAGATCTCGACAGATTCCTAGAGACCCAGTACTTC. This gives the protein CSARDLDRFLETQYF.

This clonotype was observed a handful of times. The chain uses TRBV25-1 and TRBJ2-1, with 9 bases matching TRBD1. The germline V gene has CDR1 MGHDK and CDR2 SYGVNS. The ends lost 4 bases at V and 0 bases at J; junction bases unmatched: 4. This CDR3 region has 16 residues. The chain's CDR3 is CASSVGQGSSYNEQFF. The CDR3 DNA reads TGTGCCAGCAGTGTCGGACAGGGGAGCTCCTACAATGAGCAGTTCTTC.

This chain links TRBV12-3 or TRBV12-4 with TRBJ2-7; TRBD1 agrees at 8 bases. The CDR3 is made up of 14 amino acids. The ends lost 5 bases at V and 3 bases at J; junction bases unmatched: 6. The CDR3 DNA follows: TGTGCCAGCAGTAGAGGGACAGGCCGCTACGAGCAGTACGTC. Amino acid sequence: CASSRGTGRYEQYV.

This clonotype was counted a few times. The rearrangement links TRBV20-1 to TRBJ2-1; TRBD2 agrees at 10 bases. Germline CDR1 DFQATT, CDR2 SNEGSKA (reference sequence). This CDR3 spans 16 amino acids. J gave up 7 bases and V 5 bases, and 14 bases lay outside the gene matches. Written as DNA, the CDR3 is TGCAGTGCTTCGGACACGAGCGGGGGGGCAGGGAATGAGCAGTTCTTC. This encodes CSASDTSGGAGNEQFF.

The J gene is TRBJ2-3, the V gene TRBV10-3, with 8 nucleotides matching TRBD2. Germline CDR1 is ENHRY and CDR2 is SYGVKD. J gave up 3 bases and V 0 bases, and 5 bases lay outside the gene matches. This CDR3 has 16 residues. In DNA, the CDR3 is TGTGCCATCAGTGAGTCAACGGGAGGGCCGACAGATACGCAGTATTTT. Translated: CAISESTGGPTDTQYF.